A single sample gave rise to the 26 T cell receptor beta chains below, sequenced in a study of cytomegalovirus exposure and HLA in healthy donors. Primers included in the PCR were 60 Vbeta and 13 Jbeta primers. Clones were read by immunoSEQ multiplex PCR, and TCRdb kept only the in-frame ones, dropping some. The sample records 90,000 to 120,000 clones, around 10% being singletons. Sample: PBMCs. The receptors were sampled from a middle-aged man in good health and CMV-seropositive.

The chain carries TRBV6-5 and TRBJ2-3; D remains unclear. There are 15 residues in the CDR3. V lost 6 bases, J lost 1 base, and 14 bases lay in between. Germline V gene sequence: CDR1 MNHEY, CDR2 SVGAGI. DNA for the CDR3: TGTGCCAGCAGAGACACGAATAGAGGCACAGATACGCAGTATTTT. Translating gives CASRDTNRGTDTQYF.

The chain uses TRBV20-1 and TRBJ2-1, with D possibly matching TRBD2 (5 bases). Trimming pared 6 bases from V and 7 bases from J, leaving 10 bases between. The CDR3 is 11 amino acids. CDR1 is DFQATT and CDR2 is SNEGSKA in the germline V gene (reference sequence). The DNA for the CDR3 is TGCAGTGCCCCGCGGAGGAATGAGCAGTTCTTC. It translates to CSAPRRNEQFF.

This clone has just a few counts. This sequence joins TRBV5-1 and TRBJ2-5; weak D call: TRBD2 (5 bases). This CDR3 contains 15 residues. Trimming shortened V by 0 bases and J by 3 bases, and 12 bases separated the two germline ends. Germline V CDR1 and CDR2: SGHRS, YFSETQ. This CDR3 is CASSLATTLEETQYF. The CDR3 nucleotides read TGCGCCAGCAGCTTGGCGACTACCCTGGAAGAGACCCAGTACTTC.

The chain combines TRBV5-4 with TRBJ1-1; a possible D gene is TRBD1 (6 bases). The germline V gene has CDR1 SGHNT and CDR2 YYREEE (reference sequence). The CDR3 covers 13 residues. Trimming cost V 5 bases and J 6 bases, with 14 bases left between them. CDR3 residues: CASSRNTGSEAFF. Here the CDR3 DNA reads TGTGCCAGCAGTCGGAACACAGGGTCTGAAGCTTTCTTT.

This clone was seen a handful of times. The chain links TRBV27 to TRBJ2-1; 9 nucleotides line up with TRBD2. CDR3 length: 15 amino acids. Germline CDR1 and CDR2: MNHEY and SMNVEV (reference sequence). Trimming at V came to 2 bases and at J to 8 bases, leaving 7 bases not matched to a gene. The CDR3 spells CASSLGTSSDDEQFF. The CDR3 bases are TGTGCCAGCAGTTTAGGGACTAGCTCGGATGATGAGCAGTTCTTC.

The rearrangement joins TRBV29-1 to TRBJ2-3, with 8 bases identical to TRBD2. The CDR3 has 12 residues. CDR1 SQVTM and CDR2 ANQGSEA come from the germline V gene. V shed 6 bases and J 3 bases; nucleotides not matched to a gene: 2. The CDR3 nucleotides read TGCAGCGTGGGACTAGAAACAGATACGCAGTATTTT. Translation gives CSVGLETDTQYF.

The CDR3 spells CASSLSRRGLTHSYEQYF. The CDR3 region has the DNA TGTGCCAGCAGCTTAAGTAGGAGGGGGCTGACACACTCCTACGAGCAGTACTTC. The V call is TRBV7-8, the J call TRBJ2-7, with D possibly TRBD1 on 7 matching bases. This CDR3 spans 18 amino acids. The germline V gene encodes CDR1 SGHVS and CDR2 FQNEAQ. Trimming took 2 bases from V and 0 from J, leaving 20 bases between them.

CDR3 coding DNA: TGTGCCAGCAGCGGACGACTAGCGGGAGGGCCCGCAGATACGCAGTATTTT. Translating gives CASSGRLAGGPADTQYF. The chain uses TRBV9 and TRBJ2-3; 14 bases fit TRBD2. The CDR3 extends over 17 amino acids. Germline CDR1 and CDR2: SGDLS and YYNGEE. V dropped 3 bases and J dropped 4; count of bases not matched to a gene: 7.

Here the CDR3 DNA reads TGTGCCAGCTCACCTCTAGCGGGAGTAAGAGATGAGCAGTTCTTC. Amino acid sequence: CASSPLAGVRDEQFF. The chain employs TRBV18 and TRBJ2-1; TRBD2 matches 10 bases. Germline loops: CDR1 KGHSH, CDR2 LQKENI. With V trimmed by 3 bases and J by 8 bases, 7 bases remained unmatched. This CDR3 is built from 15 residues.

The rearrangement links TRBV18 to TRBJ2-7; D unclear. This CDR3 region has 13 residues. Germline V CDR1 and CDR2: KGHSH, LQKENI. The V gene lost 0 bases and the J gene lost 0 bases, with 3 bases spanning the gap. The CDR3 protein is CASSPPSSYEQYF. CDR3 nucleotide sequence: TGTGCCAGCTCACCACCTAGCTCCTACGAGCAGTACTTC.

This clone was seen only a few times. The CDR3 region is CASSGGGKSGEQYF. The CDR3 DNA reads as TGTGCCAGCAGTGGTGGGGGCAAATCGGGCGAGCAGTACTTC. V and J are TRBV6-1 and TRBJ2-7; tentatively, D is TRBD1 (6 bases). CDR3 length: 14 amino acids. The V gene's germline CDR1 is MNHNS and CDR2 SASEGT. V lost 4 bases to trimming and J lost 6 bases, with 16 bases between them.

The sample holds a few counts of this clone. CDR3 loop: CASSQVSGQGAQTQYF. CDR3 bases: TGTGCCAGCAGCCAAGTTTCGGGACAGGGGGCGCAGACCCAGTACTTC. V usage is TRBV4-2 and J usage is TRBJ2-5; 12 bases agree with TRBD1. Germline CDR1 reads LGHNA; CDR2 reads YNFKEQ. Trimming took 1 base from V and 6 from J; bases not matched to a gene: 6. This CDR3 is 16 amino acids long.

Only a few counts were recorded for this clone. A junction boundary mismatches the germline segment, possibly from a read error. In the same sample, other DNA sequences code for this CDR3. V is TRBV2 and J is TRBJ1-1; TRBD1 aligns across 7 bases. The V gene's germline CDR1 is SNHLY and CDR2 FYNNEI. CDR3 length equals 14 residues. CDR3 sequence (DNA): TGTGCCAGCACGACCGGGACAGCGAACACTGAGGCTTTCTTT. It translates to CASTTGTANTEAFF. The variable domain in full, with the rest retrieved from reference TRBV2 and TRBJ1-1, is EPEVTQTPSHQVTQMGQEVILRCVPISNHLYFYWYRQILGQKVEFLVSFYNNEISEKSEIFDDQFSVERPDGSNFTLKIRSTKLEDSAMYFCASTTGTANTEAFFGQGTRLTVV.

The table lists this clone with a few counts. The chain uses TRBV28 and TRBJ1-4; TRBD1 aligns across 7 bases. There are 18 residues in the CDR3. Trimming at V came to 4 bases and at J to 0 bases, leaving 11 bases not matched to a gene. Germline CDR1 and CDR2: MDHEN and SYDVKM. DNA of the CDR3: TGTGCCAGCAGTTCCTCCGGGACAGACCTCACAACTAATGAAAAACTGTTTTTT. Residues: CASSSSGTDLTTNEKLFF.

The chain carries TRBV15 and TRBJ2-7; D gene uncertain. The CDR3 consists of 13 residues. CDR1 LNHNV and CDR2 YYDKDF come from the germline V gene (reference sequence). V was trimmed by 5 bases and J by 5 bases, leaving 13 bases between them. The CDR3 DNA follows: TGTGCCACCAGCGGTAGAACCCTCGACGAGCAGTACTTC. It is translated as CATSGRTLDEQYF.

The V call is TRBV19, the J call TRBJ1-4; D gene uncertain. Germline CDR1 and CDR2: LNHDA and SQIVND (reference sequence). V was trimmed by 3 bases and J by 6 bases, leaving 14 bases between them. CDR3 length equals 15 residues. The DNA for the CDR3 is TGTGCCAGTAGTATTCCCCGGGAAATGGATGAAAAACTGTTTTTT. Protein: CASSIPREMDEKLFF.

This clone was recorded a few times. V is TRBV6-1 and J is TRBJ2-7; D unresolved. Germline V CDR1 and CDR2: MNHNS, SASEGT. There are 13 residues in the CDR3. Trimming removed 4 bases from V and 1 base from J, with 8 bases in between. The CDR3 DNA reads TGTGCCAGCAGTGCGGGTTTTTCCTACGAGCAGTACTTC. Translation: CASSAGFSYEQYF.

This clone was seen more than once but under ten times. The CDR3 sequence is CASSLPGQETQYF. The CDR3 DNA reads TGTGCCAGCAGCTTGCCAGGGCAAGAGACCCAGTACTTC. The chain combines TRBV5-4 with TRBJ2-5, with TRBD1 as a possible D gene (5 bases). Deletions cut 1 base from V and 2 bases from J, with 6 bases between. CDR3 length: 13 amino acids. Germline CDR1 SGHNT, CDR2 YYREEE (reference sequence).

This clone was seen a few times. The chain carries TRBV19 and TRBJ1-1, with D possibly TRBD1 on 5 matching bases. The ends were cut back, 5 bases at V and 4 bases at J, with 11 bases in the middle. CDR1 and CDR2 from the germline V gene are LNHDA and SQIVND (reference sequence). The CDR3 extends over 13 amino acids. CDR3 residues: CASSPDSFTEAFF. In nucleotides, the CDR3 is TGTGCCAGTAGTCCTGACAGCTTCACTGAAGCTTTCTTT.

This clone has more than one count but fewer than ten. The J gene is TRBJ1-1, the V gene TRBV6-5; TRBD1 agrees at 9 bases. Germline V gene data show CDR1 as MNHEY and CDR2 as SVGAGI. The CDR3 is 14 residues long. Trimming at V came to 5 bases and at J to 6 bases, leaving 7 bases not matched to a gene. The CDR3 nucleotides are TGTGCCAGCAGTCGGGGACAGGGTGTCGCTGAAGCTTTCTTT. It translates to CASSRGQGVAEAFF.

This chain links TRBV5-6 with TRBJ1-5; possibly TRBD1 for D (6 bases). The length of the CDR3 is 15 residues. CDR1 is SGHDT, CDR2 YYEEEE, per germline. Trimming took 3 bases from V and 4 from J, leaving 14 bases between them. CDR3 in amino acids: CASSSTRQVNQPQHF. The CDR3 DNA is TGTGCCAGCAGCTCGACCAGACAGGTGAATCAGCCCCAGCATTTT.

This clone has just a few counts. The CDR3 nucleotides are TGTGCCAGCTCGAGAACGGTAGATGAGCAGTTCTTC. Amino acids: CASSRTVDEQFF. The gene calls are TRBV28 and TRBJ2-1; the D is unclear. This CDR3 is built from 12 residues. Germline loops: CDR1 MDHEN, CDR2 SYDVKM. The V end was cut by 8 bases, the J end by 8 bases, with 13 bases between.

This clone was counted between two and nine times. The rearrangement joins TRBV2 to TRBJ2-1, with D tentatively TRBD2 (6 bases). With 1 base removed from V and 7 bases from J, the gap between germline ends came to 17 bases. This CDR3 has 16 amino acids. Germline V gives CDR1 SNHLY, CDR2 FYNNEI. CDR3 in amino acids: CASSEEVTGVRNEQFF. CDR3 bases: TGTGCCAGCAGTGAAGAGGTGACGGGAGTGCGGAATGAGCAGTTCTTC.

This clone showed up just a few times. This chain uses TRBV2 with TRBJ2-3, with TRBD1 as a possible D gene (6 bases). The CDR3 consists of 15 residues. CDR1 and CDR2 (germline): SNHLY, FYNNEI. The germline V and J ends were trimmed by 6 bases and 1 base, with 14 bases remaining between them. The CDR3 sequence: CASSQQGMGTDTQYF. As DNA, the CDR3 is TGTGCCAGCAGCCAACAGGGAATGGGCACAGATACGCAGTATTTT. Complete variable domain (other parts from reference TRBV2 and TRBJ2-3): EPEVTQTPSHQVTQMGQEVILRCVPISNHLYFYWYRQILGQKVEFLVSFYNNEISEKSEIFDDQFSVERPDGSNFTLKIRSTKLEDSAMYFCASSQQGMGTDTQYFGPGTRLTVL.

The chain uses TRBV27 and TRBJ2-7; perhaps TRBD2 as D (6 bases). Trimming removed 5 bases at V and 0 bases at J, with 8 bases between. The length of the CDR3 is 13 residues. Germline V gene data show CDR1 as MNHEY and CDR2 as SMNVEV (reference sequence). CDR3 sequence reads: CASSRGSSYEQYF. CDR3 nucleotide sequence: TGTGCCAGCAGTCGGGGGAGCTCCTACGAGCAGTACTTC.

V and J are TRBV7-2 and TRBJ2-1, with 11 bases identical to TRBD2. Germline V CDR1 and CDR2: SGHTA, FQGNSA. V lost 5 bases, J lost 4 bases, and 4 bases stayed unmatched. The CDR3 is 15 amino acids. The CDR3 sequence: CASSNPSGRYNEQFF. As DNA, the CDR3 is TGTGCCAGCAGCAACCCTAGCGGGAGGTACAATGAGCAGTTCTTC.